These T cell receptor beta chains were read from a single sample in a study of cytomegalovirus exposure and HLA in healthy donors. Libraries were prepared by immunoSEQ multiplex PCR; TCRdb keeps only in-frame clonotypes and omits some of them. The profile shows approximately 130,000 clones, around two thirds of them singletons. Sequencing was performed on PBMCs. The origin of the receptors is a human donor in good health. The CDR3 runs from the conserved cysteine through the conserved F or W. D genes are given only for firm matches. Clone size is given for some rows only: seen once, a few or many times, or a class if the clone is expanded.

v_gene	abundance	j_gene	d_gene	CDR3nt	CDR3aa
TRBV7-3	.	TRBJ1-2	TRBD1	TGTGCCAGCAGCGCCGACAGGGGGTCCTATGGCTACACCTTC	CASSADRGSYGYTF
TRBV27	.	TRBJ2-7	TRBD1	TGTGCCAGCAGTCCCCTTACAGGGGGCCCCAACTACTACGAGCAGTACTTC	CASSPLTGGPNYYEQYF
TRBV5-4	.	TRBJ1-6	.	TGTGCCAGCAGCCCAGATTCGGGGGGCGGTAATTCACCCCTCCACTTT	CASSPDSGGGNSPLHF
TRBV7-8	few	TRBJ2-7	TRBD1	TGTGCCAGCAGCTTAGGTGGCGGGACAGGGGCTCTATACGAGCAGTACTTC	CASSLGGGTGALYEQYF
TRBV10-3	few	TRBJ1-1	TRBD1	TGTGCCATCACGACAGGGACGAGGACTGAAGCTTTCTTT	CAITTGTRTEAFF
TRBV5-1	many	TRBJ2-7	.	TGCGCCAGCAGTACAGTACCCTTCCTCGACGACGAGCAGTACTTC	CASSTVPFLDDEQYF
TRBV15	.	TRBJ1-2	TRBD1	TGTGCCACCAGAGGACCCGGGACAGGGGTTGGGGGCTACACCTTC	CATRGPGTGVGGYTF
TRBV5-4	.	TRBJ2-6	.	TGTGCCAGCAGCCTTCCCTCTGGGGCCAACGTCCTGACTTTC	CASSLPSGANVLTF
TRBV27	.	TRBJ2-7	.	TGTGCCAGCAGTTACCTTTACGAGCAGTACTTC	CASSYLYEQYF
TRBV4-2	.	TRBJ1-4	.	TGTGCCAGCAGCCCGTTGAATAGAGCAACTAATGAAAAACTGTTTTTT	CASSPLNRATNEKLFF
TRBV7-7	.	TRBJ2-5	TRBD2	TGTGCTAGCAGTCTAGCGGGGCAGGGCGGGACCCAGTACTTC	CASSLAGQGGTQYF
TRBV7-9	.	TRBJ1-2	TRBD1	TGTGCCAGCAGCTTAGGGCTCGGACAGGGACGGGATGGCTACACCTTC	CASSLGLGQGRDGYTF
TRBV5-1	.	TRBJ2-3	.	TGCGCCAGCAGCTTGGGGGCTAGCTCGAGCACAGATACGCAGTATTTT	CASSLGASSSTDTQYF
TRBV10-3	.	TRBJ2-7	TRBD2	TGTGCCACCGGGACTAGTTCTAGGTACGAGCAGTACTTC	CATGTSSRYEQYF
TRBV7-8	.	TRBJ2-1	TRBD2	TGTGCCAGCAGCCTAAGCCGGTTAGCGGGGTTCAATGAGCAGTTCTTC	CASSLSRLAGFNEQFF
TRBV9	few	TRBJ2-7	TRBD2	TGTGCCAGCAGCGTAAGTGCTAGCGGGGATTCCTACGAGCAGTACTTC	CASSVSASGDSYEQYF
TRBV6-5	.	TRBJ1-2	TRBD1	TGTGCCAGCAGTTACGGGGCAGGGGGGTATGGCTACACCTTC	CASSYGAGGYGYTF